What follows are 5 T cell receptor beta chains derived from one specimen sequenced in a study of beta chain features in type 1 diabetes. Expressed TCRB transcripts were sequenced because the entire RNA isolate underwent reverse transcription. Profiled with immunoSEQ multiplex PCR; TCRdb holds only in-frame clones, not every one. The profile shows 110,000 to 150,000 clones, 9% to 10% of them singletons. Sequencing was performed on central memory CD4+ T cells from blood. The receptors here all came from a woman aged 40 to 50 in good health.

CDR3: CASSLDGNTGELFF. In DNA form, the CDR3 reads TGCGCCAGCAGCTTGGACGGGAACACCGGGGAGCTGTTTTTT. This chain joins TRBV5-1 and TRBJ2-2; the D is unclear. CDR3 size: 14 residues. V dropped 0 bases and J dropped 1 base, with 4 bases sitting between them. Germline assignment: CDR1 SGHRS and CDR2 YFSETQ.

The chain couples TRBV10-1 to TRBJ1-1; a possible D gene is TRBD1 (5 bases). Trimming removed 0 bases at V and 11 bases at J, with 10 bases between. The V gene's germline CDR1 is WNHNN and CDR2 SYGVQD (reference sequence). This CDR3 comprises 12 residues. CDR3 in DNA: TGCGCCAGCAGTGAGTCGGGGGGGGAGGCTTTCTTT. It translates to CASSESGGEAFF.

The chain combines TRBV11-3 with TRBJ1-3; possible D gene TRBD1, 6 bases. Germline V gene lookup returns CDR1 SGHNT and CDR2 YENEEA. This CDR3 is built from 16 residues. V was pared by 1 base and J by 2 bases, with 12 bases between. For the CDR3, the DNA is TGTGCCAGCAGCTTAGCTGGGCAGGGGACTGGAAACACCATATATTTT. It is translated as CASSLAGQGTGNTIYF. Combining the CDR3 with reference TRBV11-3 and TRBJ1-3 gives the whole variable domain EAGVVQSPRYKIIEKKQPVAFWCNPISGHNTLYWYLQNLGQGPELLIRYENEEAVDDSQLPKDRFSAERLKGVDSTLKIQPAELGDSAVYLCASSLAGQGTGNTIYFGEGSWLTVV.

The chain couples TRBV6-1 to TRBJ2-7; TRBD1 matches at 11 bases. This CDR3 has 12 amino acids. The ends lost 10 bases at V and 5 bases at J; junction bases unmatched: 4. CDR1 is MNHNS and CDR2 is SASEGT in the germline V gene. The CDR3 loop is CAIRDRGDEQYF. The CDR3 bases are TGTGCCATCCGGGACAGGGGGGACGAGCAGTACTTC.

The chain links TRBV2 to TRBJ1-2, with D unclear. Per germline, CDR1 SNHLY and CDR2 FYNNEI. V dropped 0 bases and J dropped 4 bases, with 9 bases sitting between them. CDR3 length equals 14 residues. This CDR3 is CASSEAQESYGYTF. Written as DNA, the CDR3 is TGTGCCAGCAGTGAAGCCCAGGAAAGCTATGGCTACACCTTC.